The 20 T cell receptor beta chains presented below share a single source sample, sequenced in a study of T cells in Graves' hyperthyroidism and ophthalmopathy. What was amplified from RNA transcripts were TCR beta CDR3 regions. HTBI primers were used for first-round RT-PCR of the TCR CDR3. From the multiplex PCR reads, TCRdb called clonotypes with MiXCR, one entry per CDR3 protein. The table records roughly 400,000 distinct CDR3 sequences, approximately 25% of them present only once. Sample: blood. These receptors originate from a man aged 45-65 years with Graves' hyperthyroidism.

This clonotype has ten or more counts. The V gene is TRBV28, the J gene TRBJ2-3, with D tentatively TRBD1 (5 bases). The CDR3 totals 16 residues. The germline V gene encodes CDR1 MDHEN and CDR2 SYDVKM. With 2 bases removed from V and 0 bases from J, the gap between germline ends came to 12 bases. The CDR3, as DNA: TGTGCCAGCAGTTTAATGGCAGGGCAGAGCACAGATACGCAGTATTTT. It encodes CASSLMAGQSTDTQYF.

V is TRBV6-1 and J is TRBJ2-7; D is possibly TRBD1 or TRBD2 (5 bases each). CDR3 length: 14 amino acids. V shed 3 bases and J shed 6 bases, with 15 bases lying between them. The V gene's germline CDR1 is MNHNS and CDR2 SASEGT. The chain's CDR3 is CASSEGDRLSEQYF. The CDR3 DNA is TGTGCCAGCAGTGAGGGGGATAGGTTATCCGAGCAGTACTTC.

Note on this clonotype: One base away lies a much larger clone, so this may be a sequencing read error. The chain combines TRBV3-1 with TRBJ1-1; D is uncertain. Germline V gene sequence: CDR1 LGHDT, CDR2 YNNKEL (reference sequence). There are 13 residues in the CDR3. V was trimmed by 8 bases and J by 5 bases, leaving 15 bases between them. In nucleotides, the CDR3 is TGTGCCAGCGGCCTGACTAGGGTGACTGAAGCTTTCTTT. This translates into CASGLTRVTEAFF. Based on the CDR3 plus reference TRBV3-1 and TRBJ1-1, the full variable domain is DTAVSQTPKYLVTQMGNDKSIKCEQNLGHDTMYWYKQDSKKFLKIMFSYNNKELIINETVPNRFSPKSPDKAHLNLHINSLELGDSAVYFCASGLTRVTEAFFGQGTRLTVV.

J is TRBJ2-7 and V is TRBV19; 7 bases align to TRBD2. J was trimmed by 2 bases and V by 5 bases; bases with no gene match: 12. This CDR3 is built from 16 residues. Looked up from germline, CDR1 is LNHDA and CDR2 is SQIVND (reference sequence). CDR3 in amino acids: CASSGRGLPLTYEQYF. CDR3 DNA: TGTGCCAGTAGTGGGAGGGGACTACCACTTACCTACGAGCAGTACTTC.

The V and J genes are TRBV28 and TRBJ2-1; 13 bases align to TRBD2. Unmatched junction bases numbered 9, after V lost 3 bases and J lost 4 bases. Looked up from germline, CDR1 is MDHEN and CDR2 is SYDVKM. CDR3 size: 18 residues. Here the CDR3 reads CASSFLMGTSGKYNEQFF. CDR3 in DNA: TGTGCCAGCAGTTTCTTAATGGGGACTAGCGGGAAATACAATGAGCAGTTCTTC.

The CDR3 region is CSAWETGGSSSYEQYF. The CDR3 DNA follows: TGCAGTGCTTGGGAAACAGGGGGGTCCTCAAGCTACGAGCAGTACTTC. The rearrangement links TRBV20-1 to TRBJ2-7, with TRBD1 matching 8 bases. CDR1 and CDR2 (germline): DFQATT, SNEGSKA (reference sequence). The CDR3 consists of 16 residues. The J segment lost 3 bases and the V segment lost 5 bases, leaving 15 bases of the junction unmatched.

The chain links TRBV4-1 to TRBJ1-1, with D perhaps TRBD1 (5 bases). Trimming took off 0 bases at V and 1 base at J, with 12 bases between the two ends. CDR1 and CDR2 (germline): MGHRA, YSYEKL. The CDR3 totals 16 residues. The CDR3 here is CASSQDDKGRNTEAFF. CDR3 nucleotide sequence: TGCGCCAGCAGCCAAGATGACAAGGGGCGGAACACTGAAGCTTTCTTT.

Only a few counts were recorded for this clonotype. The genes are TRBV9 and TRBJ2-1, with 7 bases fitting TRBD2. The CDR3 consists of 15 residues. CDR1 is SGDLS and CDR2 is YYNGEE in the germline V gene. V trimming: 0 bases; J trimming: 7 bases; junction bases outside the gene matches: 7. For the CDR3, the DNA is TGTGCCAGCAGCGTAGATGGGGGGGGGGGGAATGAGCAGTTCTTC. Protein product: CASSVDGGGGNEQFF. The whole variable domain, remainder taken from reference TRBV9 and TRBJ2-1, is DSGVTQTPKHLITATGQRVTLRCSPRSGDLSVYWYQQSLDQGLQFLIQYYNGEERAKGNILERFSAQQFPDLHSELNLSSLELGDSALYFCASSVDGGGGNEQFFGPGTRLTVL.

The rearrangement uses TRBV12-3 or TRBV12-4 and TRBJ1-1, with D maybe TRBD1 (5 bases). Trimming removed 6 bases at V and 5 bases at J, with 19 bases between. There are 15 residues in the CDR3. CDR3 sequence (DNA): TGTGCCAGCAGCTCCTCGGGGGAGGTGCGGACTGAAGCTTTCTTT. It encodes CASSSSGEVRTEAFF.

The chain uses TRBV2 and TRBJ2-3, with D unresolved. Germline V CDR1 and CDR2: SNHLY, FYNNEI. CDR3 size: 13 residues. Trimming pared 10 bases from V and 5 bases from J, leaving 16 bases between. The CDR3 bases are TGTGCCAACTCTGCGGAAGTAGGAGATACGCAGTATTTT. Translation gives CANSAEVGDTQYF.

This clonotype showed up many times. The V call is TRBV6-2 or TRBV6-3, the J call TRBJ2-7, with 9 bases lining up with TRBD2. Trimming took 5 bases from V and 2 from J; bases not matched to a gene: 7. This CDR3 comprises 15 residues. Germline V gene data show CDR1 as MNHEY and CDR2 as SVGEGT. As DNA, the CDR3 is TGTGCCAGCAGTACAAACGGACTAGCGACCTACGAGCAGTACTTC. Amino acids: CASSTNGLATYEQYF.

The chain combines TRBV5-1 with TRBJ2-7; TRBD2 agrees at 7 bases. This CDR3 comprises 15 residues. V lost 5 bases, J lost 0 bases, and 8 bases stayed unmatched. CDR1 is SGHRS, CDR2 YFSETQ, per germline. In DNA, the CDR3 is TGCGCCAGCAGAAGCGGGGCCGGTAGCTCCTACGAGCAGTACTTC. This translates into CASRSGAGSSYEQYF.

This clonotype was recorded a few times. The rearrangement uses TRBV11-3 and TRBJ2-5; D call uncertain. CDR3 length: 12 residues. Germline CDR1 is SGHNT and CDR2 is YENEEA. Trimming took off 5 bases at V and 9 bases at J, with 13 bases between the two ends. DNA of the CDR3: TGTGCCAGCAGCCCAGAGACCGGCTCCCAGTACTTC. This codes for CASSPETGSQYF.

The chain is built from TRBV30 and TRBJ1-4; TRBD1 is a possible D gene (5 bases). The CDR3 has 13 amino acids. V lost 4 bases and J lost 8, with 14 bases in between. Germline V lookup: CDR1 GTSNPN, CDR2 SVGIG (reference sequence). The DNA for the CDR3 is TGTGCCTGGACTGACAGCTATGTAGAAAAACTGTTTTTT. Residues: CAWTDSYVEKLFF.

This clonotype was counted only a few times. The J gene is TRBJ2-7, the V gene TRBV28; TRBD1 matches 9 bases. Germline V lookup: CDR1 MDHEN, CDR2 SYDVKM. Trimming took 7 bases from V and 3 from J; bases not matched to a gene: 7. The CDR3 length is 14 residues. In DNA, the CDR3 is TGTGCCAGCAAAACCGGGACAGGGAACTACGAGCAGTACTTC. Its translation is CASKTGTGNYEQYF.

This clonotype was observed a handful of times. The J gene is TRBJ2-3, the V gene TRBV5-1; D not resolved. Germline loops: CDR1 SGHRS, CDR2 YFSETQ. The CDR3 runs 15 residues. V lost 0 bases to trimming and J lost 2 bases, with 10 bases between them. CDR3 coding DNA: TGCGCCAGCAGCTTGGGGACGGACCTCACAGATACGCAGTATTTT. Amino acid sequence: CASSLGTDLTDTQYF. The complete variable domain, with remaining parts taken from reference TRBV5-1 and TRBJ2-3, reads KAGVTQTPRYLIKTRGQQVTLSCSPISGHRSVSWYQQTPGQGLQFLFEYFSETQRNKGNFPGRFSGRQFSNSRSEMNVSTLELGDSALYLCASSLGTDLTDTQYFGPGTRLTVL.

This clonotype occurred a few times. This chain links TRBV28 with TRBJ2-5, with 7 positions matching TRBD2. This CDR3 is built from 14 residues. Germline CDR1 is MDHEN and CDR2 is SYDVKM. The J segment lost 2 bases and the V segment lost 6 bases, leaving 6 bases of the junction unmatched. The CDR3 bases are TGTGCCAGCAGGGGGGGGGGGTATCAAGAGACCCAGTACTTC. This translates into CASRGGGYQETQYF.

This chain links TRBV7-6 with TRBJ1-1; perhaps TRBD1 as D (6 bases). The germline gives CDR1 SGHVS, CDR2 FNYEAQ. The CDR3 runs to 13 residues. The V end was cut by 7 bases, the J end by 4 bases, with 13 bases between. This chain's CDR3 is CASTKGGSTEAFF. CDR3 nucleotide sequence: TGTGCCAGCACCAAAGGGGGGTCCACTGAAGCTTTCTTT.

The rearrangement uses TRBV18 and TRBJ2-3, with D maybe TRBD1 (6 bases). Germline CDR1 and CDR2: KGHSH and LQKENI. There are 14 residues in the CDR3. Trimming left V 3 bases short and J 6 bases short, with 13 bases between. The CDR3 DNA follows: TGTGCCAGCTCACCCTTTACAGGGTTGGATACGCAGTATTTT. Residues: CASSPFTGLDTQYF. The full variable domain, rest sourced from reference TRBV18 and TRBJ2-3, is NAGVMQNPRHLVRRRGQEARLRCSPMKGHSHVYWYRQLPEEGLKFMVYLQKENIIDESGMPKERFSAEFPKEGPSILRIQQVVRGDSAAYFCASSPFTGLDTQYFGPGTRLTVL.

DNA of the CDR3: TGTGCCAGCAGCCAGGGCGGGAGCCCGCGGGAGCTGTTTTTT. It is translated as CASSQGGSPRELFF. The V and J genes are TRBV3-1 and TRBJ2-2, with 7 bases matching TRBD2. V lost 3 bases, J lost 9 bases, and 7 bases stayed unmatched. Germline CDR1 is LGHDT and CDR2 is YNNKEL (reference sequence). The CDR3 sequence is 14 residues long.